The sequence of this T cell receptor beta chain was determined in a study of monozygotic twins with inflammatory bowel disease (dated by TCRdb to between 2018 and 2021). At the level of the whole study: The full study comprised around 30 monozygotic twin pairs: nine German pairs (four IBD-concordant, five IBD-discordant) and 19 IBD-discordant Danish pairs. The search for disease-associated traits relied mainly on comparing IBD patients with their genetically identical healthy co-twins within discordant pairs. Each individual had, on average, about 151 000 unique TCRalpha sequences and 181 000 unique TCRbeta sequences available for analysis. Beyond this particular receptor, the publication reports: Background noise and inter-individual variability may have been introduced into the repertoires by the differing immunosuppressive treatments among patients. The analysis was unable to tell different T cell subtypes apart. The results gave no support for a single strong signal or clonotype linked to IBD. Compared with healthy twins, IBD patients shared fewer clonotypes with other individuals, and the difference was most pronounced in patients with signs of disease activity. No difference in repertoire similarity was observed between concordant and discordant twins, possibly owing to limited statistical power. TCRbeta repertoire diversity, by inverse Simpson index, was decreased in IBD patients compared with their healthy co-twins.

From each donor, an approximately 2.7 ml peripheral blood sample was collected into PAXgene tubes and kept at -80 degrees C. Without T cell sorting, total RNA was isolated from whole blood using the PAXgene blood miRNA kit on an automated QIAcube. Peripheral blood from monozygotic twin pairs who were concordant or discordant for inflammatory bowel disease underwent deep TCRalpha and TCRbeta repertoire profiling using unique molecular barcoding. For every twin pair, smoking habits were documented, and each individual was categorised as a current, former or never smoker. Library method: 5' RACE. For each TCR library, around 3,800 ng of total RNA was used. cDNA was synthesized with SMARTScribe reverse transcriptase in eight separate reactions per sample. Unique molecular identifiers containing a 6-nucleotide sample barcode were introduced through template switching during cDNA synthesis. Two nested PCRs of roughly 16 and 10 cycles amplified the TCRalpha and TCRbeta cDNA, and bead purification followed each PCR. Before amplification, the cDNA was both treated with uracil DNA-glycosylase and purified with the QIAquick PCR purification kit. The second PCR was the step at which Illumina TruSeq-compatible adapters and sample-specific barcodes were added. Library quality and concentration were checked on TapeStation and Qubit, and libraries were pooled at approximately 5 ng each. Sequencing of the pooled libraries was done on an Illumina HiSeq2500 single-index Rapid Run using custom sequencing primers and 2 x 100 bp reads. Regarding the original processing steps: PCR and sequencing errors were corrected by UMI-based consensus assembly using MiGEC version 1.2.6. MiXCR version 2.1.1 was used for V(D)J alignment, clonotype assembly and CDR3 extraction. To normalise gene usage, clonotype sharing and MAIT/NKT TCR abundance, the analysis used the top 1000, 10 000 and 20 000 clonotypes per sample. Diversity was computed as the inverse Simpson index with the vegan R package after downsampling to 27 000 UMIs. Statistical testing used paired Mann-Whitney U tests on the discordant twin pairs and applied Benjamini-Hochberg correction for multiple testing. TCRdb reprocessed the reads and lists each CDR3 protein sequence as a single entry, with no DNA. The V and J calls were not made by the authors but by TCRdb's processing. The table kept for this sample lists roughly 300,000 distinct CDR3 sequences. Roughly 5.2% of the sample belongs to the ten largest clones.

CDR1 is given as KGHDR and CDR2 as SFDVKD, both from the germline V gene. From the cysteine through the phenylalanine, the CDR3 covers 15 amino acids. A DNA sequence was not provided. A word on this clonotype: Its antigen has not been determined.

The chain links TRBV24-1 with TRBJ2-1; the TRBD1 assignment by TCRdb is unverifiable without DNA. This clonotype was sampled from a human donor with ulcerative colitis or Crohn's disease, or a healthy co-twin of an affected twin (not recorded which). The specimen was blood. The CDR3 region has the sequence CATSDLGRGPNEQFF.